The clone carrying this TCR beta chain turned up a few times. CDR3 length: 14 amino acids. Between the trimmed V and J ends, which lost 10 bases and 7 bases, there was a span of 22 bases. The V gene's germline CDR1 is WSHSY and CDR2 SAAADI. This sample is part of a study of cytomegalovirus exposure and HLA in healthy donors. The PCR was carried out with 60 Vbeta primers and 13 Jbeta primers. Using immunoSEQ multiplex PCR, the repertoire was profiled, and TCRdb retains in-frame clones only, with some absent. The sample includes 100,000 to 120,000 clones, about an eighth seen only once; the top ten take approximately 15%.

The V gene is TRBV10-2, the J gene TRBJ1-2; tentatively, D is TRBD1 (5 bases). The material sequenced was PBMCs. This TCR derives from a man aged 35-49 years in good health and CMV-seropositive. CDR3: CATSPLAGITGYTF. CDR3 DNA sequence: TGCGCCACCTCTCCGCTCGCAGGGATAACTGGCTACACCTTC.